This TCR beta chain was captured by sequencing in a study of OX40 agonist ivuxolimab in advanced cancers. Study-wide background: Patients undergoing dose escalation presented with hepatocellular carcinoma, melanoma, renal cell or head and neck cancer.

TCRdb's table, derived via immunoSEQ multiplex PCR, lists solely in-frame clones and lacks some. The profile shows 50,000 to 75,000 clones, 92% of them singletons. The CDR3 sequence is 16 residues long. Germline lookup yields CDR1 SGHRS and CDR2 YFSETQ. Trimming stripped 2 bases from V and 6 bases from J, with 18 bases between. V usage is TRBV5-1 and J usage is TRBJ2-1; D is possibly TRBD1 (5 bases). The sequence came from an adult with an advanced solid tumor such as melanoma, head and neck, liver or kidney cancer. Specimen: CD4+ or CD8+ T cells sorted from blood, collected in a trial of the OX40 agonist ivuxolimab. DNA of the CDR3: TGCGCCAGCAGCTTACACCCGTGGGTAGGGGTCAATGAGCAGTTCTTC. Translation gives CASSLHPWVGVNEQFF.